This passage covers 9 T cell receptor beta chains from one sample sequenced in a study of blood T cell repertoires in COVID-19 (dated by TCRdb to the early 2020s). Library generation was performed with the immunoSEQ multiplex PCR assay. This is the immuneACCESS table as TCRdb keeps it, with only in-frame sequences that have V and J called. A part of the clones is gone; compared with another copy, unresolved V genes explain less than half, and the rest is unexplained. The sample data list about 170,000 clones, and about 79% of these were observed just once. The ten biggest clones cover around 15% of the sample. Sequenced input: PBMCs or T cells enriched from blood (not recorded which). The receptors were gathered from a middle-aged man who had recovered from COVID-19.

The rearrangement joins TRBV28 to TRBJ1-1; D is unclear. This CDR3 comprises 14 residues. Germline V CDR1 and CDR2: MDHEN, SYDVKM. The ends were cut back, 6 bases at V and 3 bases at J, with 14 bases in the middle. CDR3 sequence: CASRPPAGDTEAFF. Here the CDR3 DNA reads TGTGCCAGCAGGCCCCCCGCCGGGGACACTGAAGCTTTCTTT.

The CDR3 DNA reads as TGCGCCAGCAGCCAAGGGACAGCTATTGGGTCACCCCTCCACTTT. This gives the protein CASSQGTAIGSPLHF. This chain connects TRBV4-1 to TRBJ1-6; D might be TRBD1 (6 bases). This CDR3 region has 15 residues. CDR1 MGHRA and CDR2 YSYEKL come from the germline V gene. The germline V and J ends were trimmed by 1 base and 10 bases, with 14 bases remaining between them.

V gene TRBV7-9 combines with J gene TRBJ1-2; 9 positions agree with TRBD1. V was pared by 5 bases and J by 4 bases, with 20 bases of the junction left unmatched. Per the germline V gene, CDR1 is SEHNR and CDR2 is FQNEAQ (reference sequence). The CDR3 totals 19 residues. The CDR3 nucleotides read TGTGCCAGCAGCCGGGTGACCGGGACAGGGTATATTTTGGTCTATGGCTACACCTTC. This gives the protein CASSRVTGTGYILVYGYTF. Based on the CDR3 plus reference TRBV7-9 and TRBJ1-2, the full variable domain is DTGVSQNPRHKITKRGQNVTFRCDPISEHNRLYWYRQTLGQGPEFLTYFQNEAQLEKSRLLSDRFSAERPKGSFSTLEIQRTEQGDSAMYLCASSRVTGTGYILVYGYTFGSGTRLTVV.

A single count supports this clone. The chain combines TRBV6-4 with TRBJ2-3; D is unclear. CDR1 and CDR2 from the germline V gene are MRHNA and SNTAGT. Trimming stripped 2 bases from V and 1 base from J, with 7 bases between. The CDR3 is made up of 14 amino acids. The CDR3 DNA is TGTGCCAGCAGTGACCAGGCTGGCACAGATACGCAGTATTTT. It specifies CASSDQAGTDTQYF.

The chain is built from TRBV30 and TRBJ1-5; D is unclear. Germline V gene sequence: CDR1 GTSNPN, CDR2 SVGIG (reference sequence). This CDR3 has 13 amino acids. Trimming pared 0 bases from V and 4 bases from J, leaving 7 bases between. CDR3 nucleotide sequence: TGTGCCTGGAGTGTACTAGGGAATCAGCCCCAGCATTTT. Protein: CAWSVLGNQPQHF.

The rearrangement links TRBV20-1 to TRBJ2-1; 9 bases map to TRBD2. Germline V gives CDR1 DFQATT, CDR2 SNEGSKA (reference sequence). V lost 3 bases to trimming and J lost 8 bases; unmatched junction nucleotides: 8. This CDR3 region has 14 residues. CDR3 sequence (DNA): TGCAGTGCTAGTCTCAGCGGGGGGTTGTATGAGCAGTTCTTC. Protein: CSASLSGGLYEQFF.

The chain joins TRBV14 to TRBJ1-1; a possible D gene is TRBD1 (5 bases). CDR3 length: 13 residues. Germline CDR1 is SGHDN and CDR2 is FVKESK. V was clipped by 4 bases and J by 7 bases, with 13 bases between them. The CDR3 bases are TGTGCCAGCAGCCGCGCGGGACGGCGTGAAGCTTTCTTT. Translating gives CASSRAGRREAFF.

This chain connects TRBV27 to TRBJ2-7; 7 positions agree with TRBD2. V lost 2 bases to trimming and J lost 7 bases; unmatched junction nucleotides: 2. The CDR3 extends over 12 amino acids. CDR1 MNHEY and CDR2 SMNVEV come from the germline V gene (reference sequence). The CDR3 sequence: CASSLQGGEQYF. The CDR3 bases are TGTGCCAGCAGTTTACAGGGAGGGGAGCAGTACTTC.

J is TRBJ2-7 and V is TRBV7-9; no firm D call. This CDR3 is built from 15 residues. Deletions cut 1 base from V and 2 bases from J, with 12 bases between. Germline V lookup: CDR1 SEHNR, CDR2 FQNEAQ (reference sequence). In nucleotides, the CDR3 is TGTGCCAGCAGCTTAGAGGTGACACCGACCTACGAGCAGTACTTC. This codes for CASSLEVTPTYEQYF.